Below, one T cell receptor beta chain is given with its context. As yet, its antigen is unknown. These data originate in a study of T cell responses to AZD1222 COVID-19 vaccine. The study's findings and limits: As reported, nearly half of all spike-specific TCRs target variant regions that are unmutated.

The method was immunoSEQ multiplex PCR; TCRdb's version includes in-frame clones alone and lacks a portion of them. The sample yields roughly 120,000 clones, around 86% seen once. This CDR3 contains 15 residues. The germline CDR1 and CDR2 sequences are KGHSH and LQKENI. V lost 8 bases and J lost 5; bases outside the gene matches: 6. The TCR originated in an adult who received the AZD1222 COVID-19 vaccine. Sample: peripheral blood, taken 28 days after the second AZD1222 dose. This chain joins TRBV18 and TRBJ1-6; 10 bases fit TRBD1. The CDR3 is CASRPGTGDNSPLHF. CDR3 sequence (DNA): TGTGCCAGCCGCCCAGGGACAGGGGATAATTCACCCCTCCACTTT.